This entry describes one TCR beta chain. Its antigen is unknown. This entry comes from a study of shared clonotypes between healthy human individuals. Deep was the level used in running the assay. Sequencing was performed with immunoSEQ multiplex PCR; in TCRdb, only in-frame clones are kept and a portion is missing. The sample yields about 110,000 clones, about 70% seen once. V was trimmed by 4 bases and J by 6 bases, leaving 13 bases between them. The CDR3 has 13 residues. Germline loops: CDR1 SGHDN, CDR2 FVKESK. Each sample came from a Caucasian adult donor living in Nashville, Tennessee. Study-level findings and limits: The sharing of 4.5% to 5.5% of naive CD4 clonotypes was seen across a handful of donors.

This sequence originates from a woman aged 30 to 39 in good health. V and J are TRBV14 and TRBJ2-7; D is unclear. The sample taken for sequencing was memory CD8+ T cells sorted from blood. The subset denotes: CD45RO+ cells pooled with CCR7-negative TemRA cells. The chain's CDR3 is CASSRDSLSEQYF. The CDR3 region has the DNA TGTGCCAGCAGCCGTGACTCGCTATCCGAGCAGTACTTC.